These 29 T cell receptor beta chains were sequenced from one sample in a study of cytomegalovirus exposure and HLA in healthy donors. TCRdb keeps only in-frame clones here, not all; method: immunoSEQ multiplex PCR. Of 100,000 to 150,000 clones in the sample, roughly 89% were seen once. Sequenced: PBMCs. These receptors all come from a young woman in good health and CMV-seronegative.

The V gene is TRBV14, the J gene TRBJ2-1; no firm D call. This CDR3 has 15 residues. Trimming took 3 bases from V and 0 from J, leaving 9 bases between them. CDR1 and CDR2 from the germline V gene are SGHDN and FVKESK. In DNA form, the CDR3 reads TGTGCCAGCAGCCAGTCGGTTAGCTCCTACAATGAGCAGTTCTTC. Encoded protein: CASSQSVSSYNEQFF.

V usage is TRBV2 and J usage is TRBJ2-3; D not certain. From germline, CDR1 is SNHLY and CDR2 FYNNEI. CDR3 size: 14 residues. The V and J ends lost 3 bases and 1 base respectively, with 8 bases between them. The CDR3 spells CASSENLRTDTQYF. For the CDR3, the DNA is TGTGCCAGCAGTGAGAACTTACGCACAGATACGCAGTATTTT.

This clone has a single count. The V gene is TRBV6-1, the J gene TRBJ2-7, with D possibly matching TRBD1 (5 bases). CDR3 length: 14 amino acids. CDR1 is MNHNS, CDR2 SASEGT, per germline. The V and J ends lost 10 bases and 1 base respectively, with 17 bases between them. The CDR3 DNA reads TGTGCCACCAACCCCCAGGGCCAATCCTACGAGCAGTACTTC. This sequence encodes CATNPQGQSYEQYF.

V gene TRBV28 combines with J gene TRBJ2-2, with 7 bases lining up with TRBD1. V lost 4 bases to trimming and J lost 5 bases; unmatched junction nucleotides: 4. The CDR3 is 14 residues long. Germline V gene sequence: CDR1 MDHEN, CDR2 SYDVKM. The CDR3 loop reads CASSSGQKTGELFF. The CDR3 DNA follows: TGTGCCAGCAGTTCGGGACAGAAAACCGGGGAGCTGTTTTTT.

This clone was observed once. The J gene is TRBJ2-5, the V gene TRBV10-3; 9 nucleotides line up with TRBD1. With 6 bases clipped from V and 5 bases from J, the junction kept 4 bases outside the gene matches. CDR3 length equals 13 residues. Germline V gives CDR1 ENHRY, CDR2 SYGVKD. The CDR3 DNA sequence: TGTGCCATCAGGGGGACAGGGTTGGAGACCCAGTACTTC. Translation: CAIRGTGLETQYF.

This clone was observed once. The chain is built from TRBV18 and TRBJ1-1; D might be TRBD1 (5 bases). This CDR3 is built from 13 residues. CDR1 is KGHSH, CDR2 LQKENI, per germline. The V end was cut by 3 bases, the J end by 7 bases, with 12 bases between. The CDR3 region has the DNA TGTGCCAGCTCACCGGGGGGTGGTATTGAAGCTTTCTTT. Translated, it gives CASSPGGGIEAFF.

J is TRBJ2-7 and V is TRBV11-2, with a possible D match to TRBD2 (6 bases). The germline V and J ends were trimmed by 0 bases and 3 bases, with 12 bases remaining between them. CDR1 SGHAT and CDR2 FQNNGV come from the germline V gene. The CDR3 is 15 residues long. The CDR3 spells CASSLDGSRFYEQYF. CDR3 nucleotides: TGTGCCAGCAGCTTAGACGGGAGCAGGTTCTACGAGCAGTACTTC.

The chain carries TRBV28 and TRBJ1-4, with 10 bases matching TRBD1. V lost 3 bases, J lost 4 bases, and 5 bases stayed unmatched. The length of the CDR3 is 16 residues. In germline, CDR1 is MDHEN, CDR2 SYDVKM. CDR3 region: CASSFLGDRGNEKLFF. The CDR3 DNA reads TGTGCCAGCAGTTTTTTGGGGGACAGGGGTAATGAAAAACTGTTTTTT.

The rearrangement uses TRBV2 and TRBJ1-5; TRBD1 aligns across 7 bases. The CDR3 extends over 17 amino acids. Germline V gene sequence: CDR1 SNHLY, CDR2 FYNNEI. Unmatched junction bases numbered 13, after V lost 8 bases and J lost 0 bases. The CDR3 DNA is TGTGCCAGCGGGGGACAGCTCACGTTCTATAGCAATCAGCCCCAGCATTTT. Its translation is CASGGQLTFYSNQPQHF.

V gene TRBV27 combines with J gene TRBJ1-6, with no clear D. The V gene's germline CDR1 is MNHEY and CDR2 SMNVEV (reference sequence). CDR3 size: 15 residues. Trimming took 4 bases from V and 8 from J, leaving 15 bases between them. The CDR3 coding sequence is TGTGCCAGCAGTTGGGTAAACTCGAGGGATTCACCCCTCCACTTT. It encodes CASSWVNSRDSPLHF.

The DNA of the CDR3 is TGTGCCAGCAGTATCCCAGGGGGACAAACCTACGAGCAGTACTTC. Translation: CASSIPGGQTYEQYF. V gene TRBV28 combines with J gene TRBJ2-7; 7 positions agree with TRBD1. With V trimmed by 5 bases and J by 2 bases, 9 bases remained unmatched. CDR1 is MDHEN and CDR2 is SYDVKM in the germline V gene. The CDR3 extends over 15 amino acids.

V gene TRBV5-8 combines with J gene TRBJ1-4; 9 nucleotides agree with TRBD1. The V gene's germline CDR1 is SGHTS and CDR2 YDEGEE. The CDR3 is 16 residues long. V gave up 4 bases and J gave up 0 bases; unmatched junction bases: 4. The CDR3 bases are TGTGCCAGCAGCAGAGGACAGGGGACAACTAATGAAAAACTGTTTTTT. Translated: CASSRGQGTTNEKLFF.

The V and J genes are TRBV9 and TRBJ1-2, with a possible D match to TRBD1 (5 bases). The CDR3 has 16 amino acids. V lost 0 bases and J 2 bases, leaving 14 bases between the germline ends. Germline values: CDR1 SGDLS, CDR2 YYNGEE. DNA of the CDR3: TGTGCCAGCAGCGTAGACCCTGGGCAGGGCAACTATGGCTACACCTTC. Encoded protein: CASSVDPGQGNYGYTF.

V is TRBV14 and J is TRBJ2-3; 12 bases align to TRBD2. Looked up from germline, CDR1 is SGHDN and CDR2 is FVKESK. V lost 4 bases and J lost 4; bases outside the gene matches: 3. The CDR3 loop spans 15 amino acids. The CDR3 region has the DNA TGTGCCAGCAGCCGGACTAGCGGGGTGGCAGATACGCAGTATTTT. Encoded protein: CASSRTSGVADTQYF.

The chain employs TRBV29-1 and TRBJ2-7; 7 positions agree with TRBD2. The germline V gene encodes CDR1 SQVTM and CDR2 ANQGSEA. The CDR3 has 12 residues. The ends lost 5 bases at V and 0 bases at J; junction bases unmatched: 1. CDR3 residues: CSVSGVSYEQYF. As DNA, the CDR3 is TGCAGCGTTAGCGGGGTCTCCTACGAGCAGTACTTC.

This clone has only one observation. J is TRBJ1-5 and V is TRBV30; D possibly corresponds to TRBD1 (6 bases). This CDR3 contains 14 residues. Germline-derived CDR1 and CDR2 are GTSNPN and SVGIG (reference sequence). The V end was cut by 1 base, the J end by 11 bases, with 18 bases between. The CDR3 region is CAWSEDSNSGSQHF. The CDR3 DNA is TGTGCCTGGAGTGAGGACAGTAATTCCGGGTCCCAGCATTTT.

The genes are TRBV28 and TRBJ2-7, with 9 positions matching TRBD1. This CDR3 is 13 amino acids long. V trimming: 8 bases; J trimming: 6 bases; junction bases outside the gene matches: 8. Per the germline V gene, CDR1 is MDHEN and CDR2 is SYDVKM. DNA of the CDR3: TGTGCCAGCCGGGGACAGGGACGGGCCGAGCAGTACGTC. Its protein is CASRGQGRAEQYV.

V is TRBV6-5 and J is TRBJ2-4; D gene unclear. Per the germline V gene, CDR1 is MNHEY and CDR2 is SVGAGI. The CDR3 length is 12 residues. V was trimmed by 5 bases and J by 10 bases, leaving 12 bases between them. The CDR3 spells CASSAPRSIQYF. DNA for the CDR3: TGTGCCAGCAGTGCCCCGAGGAGTATTCAGTACTTC.

The gene calls are TRBV4-1 and TRBJ1-2; 7 bases are a match to TRBD1. CDR1 is MGHRA and CDR2 is YSYEKL in the germline V gene. The CDR3 is 16 residues long. V shed 6 bases and J 0 bases; nucleotides not matched to a gene: 10. This CDR3 reads CASRQPGQRSNYGYTF. CDR3 nucleotides: TGCGCCAGCAGGCAACCGGGACAGCGGTCTAACTATGGCTACACCTTC.

This clone has just one count. This chain connects TRBV27 to TRBJ2-3, with unresolved D. Trimming left V 6 bases short and J 0 bases short, with 4 bases between. The germline V gene encodes CDR1 MNHEY and CDR2 SMNVEV (reference sequence). The CDR3 contains 12 residues. In DNA form, the CDR3 reads TGTGCCAGCAGCCCTAGCACAGATACGCAGTATTTT. It yields the protein CASSPSTDTQYF.

CDR3 sequence (DNA): TGTGCCAGCAGGGGACAGGGTAGGAGTTTGGAGACCCAGTACTTC. Its translation is CASRGQGRSLETQYF. The V and J genes are TRBV6-5 and TRBJ2-5, with 9 bases lining up with TRBD1. The CDR3 contains 15 residues. Trimming at V came to 6 bases and at J to 5 bases, leaving 10 bases not matched to a gene. Germline assignment: CDR1 MNHEY and CDR2 SVGAGI.

J is TRBJ2-1 and V is TRBV5-1; D remains ambiguous. V shed 1 base and J shed 5 bases, with 10 bases lying between them. Germline CDR1 SGHRS, CDR2 YFSETQ. The CDR3 is 14 amino acids. CDR3 residues: CASSLIAEHNEQFF. CDR3 DNA: TGCGCCAGCAGCTTGATAGCAGAACACAATGAGCAGTTCTTC.

This clone was detected a few times. This rearrangement joins TRBV6-4 to TRBJ2-1, with 11 bases matching TRBD2. The ends lost 2 bases at V and 7 bases at J; junction bases unmatched: 7. CDR1 MRHNA and CDR2 SNTAGT come from the germline V gene. CDR3 length: 16 amino acids. For the CDR3, the DNA is TGTGCCAGCAGTGACAAACTAGCGGGAGACGTGAATGAGCAGTTCTTC. Protein: CASSDKLAGDVNEQFF.

This clone occurred once. The gene calls are TRBV5-8 and TRBJ1-4; 8 bases fit TRBD1. Trimming at V came to 4 bases and at J to 2 bases, leaving 4 bases not matched to a gene. This CDR3 is 15 amino acids long. Looked up from germline, CDR1 is SGHTS and CDR2 is YDEGEE. The CDR3 DNA reads TGTGCCAGCAGCAACGGACAGGGTACTAATGAAAAACTGTTTTTT. This translates into CASSNGQGTNEKLFF.

The chain is built from TRBV6-6 and TRBJ1-1; D ambiguous. Germline lookup yields CDR1 MNHNY and CDR2 SVGAGI (reference sequence). V was cut by 5 bases and J by 4 bases, with 14 bases left in between. This CDR3 contains 14 residues. The CDR3 is CASSRLGESTEAFF. CDR3 DNA: TGTGCCAGCAGTAGGCTTGGGGAGAGCACTGAAGCTTTCTTT.

The chain links TRBV15 to TRBJ2-3, with D possibly being TRBD2 (6 bases). V lost 1 base and J 3 bases, leaving 14 bases between the germline ends. The germline V gene encodes CDR1 LNHNV and CDR2 YYDKDF (reference sequence). The CDR3 totals 16 residues. The CDR3 DNA follows: TGTGCCACCAGCAGAGTTGGCGGGGCAACAACAGATACGCAGTATTTT. This gives the protein CATSRVGGATTDTQYF.

The gene calls are TRBV30 and TRBJ1-4, with a possible D match to TRBD1 (6 bases). CDR3 length equals 14 residues. CDR1 is GTSNPN and CDR2 is SVGIG in the germline V gene (reference sequence). Trimming took 0 bases from V and 6 from J, leaving 11 bases between them. CDR3 amino acids: CAWSVLAGDEKLFF. The CDR3 DNA reads as TGTGCCTGGAGTGTATTGGCAGGGGATGAAAAACTGTTTTTT.

The chain joins TRBV28 to TRBJ1-1; D call uncertain. The CDR3 extends over 13 amino acids. Germline CDR1 is MDHEN and CDR2 is SYDVKM. V was clipped by 7 bases and J by 0 bases, with 9 bases between them. For the CDR3, the DNA is TGTGCCAGCAAGTCTTCTATGAACACTGAAGCTTTCTTT. It is translated as CASKSSMNTEAFF.

The chain uses TRBV6-1 and TRBJ1-1; D is unresolved. CDR1 MNHNS and CDR2 SASEGT come from the germline V gene. This CDR3 spans 15 amino acids. Deletions cut 4 bases from V and 1 base from J, with 13 bases between. The CDR3 nucleotides read TGTGCCAGCAGTGGTACAAGTTACCCGAACACTGAAGCTTTCTTT. Translation gives CASSGTSYPNTEAFF.